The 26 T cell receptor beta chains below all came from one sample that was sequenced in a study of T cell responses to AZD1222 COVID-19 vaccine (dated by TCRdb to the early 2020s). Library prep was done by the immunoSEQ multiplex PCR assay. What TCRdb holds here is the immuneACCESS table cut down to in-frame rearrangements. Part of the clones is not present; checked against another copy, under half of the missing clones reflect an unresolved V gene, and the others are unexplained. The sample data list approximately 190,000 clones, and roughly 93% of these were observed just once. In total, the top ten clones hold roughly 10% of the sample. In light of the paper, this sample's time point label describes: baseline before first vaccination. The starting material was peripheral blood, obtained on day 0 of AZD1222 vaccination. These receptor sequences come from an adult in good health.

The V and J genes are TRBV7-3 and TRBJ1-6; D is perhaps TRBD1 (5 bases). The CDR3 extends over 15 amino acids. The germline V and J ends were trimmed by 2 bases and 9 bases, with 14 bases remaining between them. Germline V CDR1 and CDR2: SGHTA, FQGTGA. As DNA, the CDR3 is TGTGCCAGCAGCTTACAGGGTGCGGGCGGTTCACCCCTCCACTTT. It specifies CASSLQGAGGSPLHF.

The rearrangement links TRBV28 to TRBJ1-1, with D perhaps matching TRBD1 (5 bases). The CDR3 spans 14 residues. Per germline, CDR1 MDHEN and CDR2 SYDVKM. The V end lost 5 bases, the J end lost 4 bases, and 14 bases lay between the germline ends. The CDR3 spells CASSLTPGGTEAFF. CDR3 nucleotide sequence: TGTGCCAGCAGTCTCACCCCGGGGGGCACTGAAGCTTTCTTT.

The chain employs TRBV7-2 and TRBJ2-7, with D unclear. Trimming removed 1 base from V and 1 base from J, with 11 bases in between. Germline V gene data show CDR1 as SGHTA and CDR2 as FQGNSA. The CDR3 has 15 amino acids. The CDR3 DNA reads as TGTGCCAGCAGCTTAGTGGTCGGAAAGTCCTACGAGCAGTACTTC. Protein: CASSLVVGKSYEQYF.

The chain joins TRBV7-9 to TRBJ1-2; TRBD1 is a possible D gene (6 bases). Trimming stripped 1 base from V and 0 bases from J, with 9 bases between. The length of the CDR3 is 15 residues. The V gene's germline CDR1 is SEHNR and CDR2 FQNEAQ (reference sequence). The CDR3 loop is CASSLGQAPNYGYTF. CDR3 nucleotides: TGTGCCAGCAGCTTAGGACAGGCTCCTAACTATGGCTACACCTTC. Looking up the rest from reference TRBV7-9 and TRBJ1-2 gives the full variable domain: DTGVSQNPRHKITKRGQNVTFRCDPISEHNRLYWYRQTLGQGPEFLTYFQNEAQLEKSRLLSDRFSAERPKGSFSTLEIQRTEQGDSAMYLCASSLGQAPNYGYTFGSGTRLTVV.

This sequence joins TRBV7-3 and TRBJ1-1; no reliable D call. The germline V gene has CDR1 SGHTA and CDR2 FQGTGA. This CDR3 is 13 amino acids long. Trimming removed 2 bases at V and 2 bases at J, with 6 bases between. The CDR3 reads CASSLHGNTEAFF. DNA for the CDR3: TGTGCCAGCAGCTTACACGGAAACACTGAAGCTTTCTTT.

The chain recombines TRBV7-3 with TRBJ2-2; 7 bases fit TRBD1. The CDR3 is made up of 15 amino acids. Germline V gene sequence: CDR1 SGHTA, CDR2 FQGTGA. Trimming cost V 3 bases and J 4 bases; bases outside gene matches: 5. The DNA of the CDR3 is TGTGCCAGCAGCTTTACAGGGGTGGCCACCGGGGAGCTGTTTTTT. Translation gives CASSFTGVATGELFF.

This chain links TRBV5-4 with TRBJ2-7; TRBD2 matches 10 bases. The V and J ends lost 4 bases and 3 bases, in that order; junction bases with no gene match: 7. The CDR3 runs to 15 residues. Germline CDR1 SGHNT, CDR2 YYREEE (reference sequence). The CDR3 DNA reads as TGTGCCAGCAGCCCCCGGACTAGCGGCTACTACGAGCAGTACTTC. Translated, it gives CASSPRTSGYYEQYF.

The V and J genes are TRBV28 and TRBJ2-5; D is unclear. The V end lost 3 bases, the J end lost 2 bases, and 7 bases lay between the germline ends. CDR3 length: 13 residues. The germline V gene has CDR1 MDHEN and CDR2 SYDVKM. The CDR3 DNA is TGTGCCAGCAGTTTTTTATCACAAGAGACCCAGTACTTC. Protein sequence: CASSFLSQETQYF.

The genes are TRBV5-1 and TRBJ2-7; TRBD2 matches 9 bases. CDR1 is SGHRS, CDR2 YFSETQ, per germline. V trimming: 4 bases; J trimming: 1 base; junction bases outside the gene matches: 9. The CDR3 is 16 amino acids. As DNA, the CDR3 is TGCGCCAGCAGCCCATTTGCTAGCGGGACGTCCTACGAGCAGTACTTC. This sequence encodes CASSPFASGTSYEQYF.

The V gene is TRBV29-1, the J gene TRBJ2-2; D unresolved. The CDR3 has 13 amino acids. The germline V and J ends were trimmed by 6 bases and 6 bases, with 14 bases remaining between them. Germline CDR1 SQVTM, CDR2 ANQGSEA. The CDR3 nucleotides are TGCAGCGTATCGCAAATTCGGGCCGGGGAGCTGTTTTTT. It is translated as CSVSQIRAGELFF.

CDR3 DNA sequence: TGTGCCAGCAGCTGGAGCGGGACTACCTACAATGAGCAGTTCTTC. Translated: CASSWSGTTYNEQFF. The chain combines TRBV6-2 or TRBV6-3 with TRBJ2-1; 7 positions agree with TRBD2. The CDR3 is 15 amino acids. V gave up 6 bases and J gave up 2 bases; unmatched junction bases: 7. In germline, CDR1 is MNHEY, CDR2 SVGEGT.

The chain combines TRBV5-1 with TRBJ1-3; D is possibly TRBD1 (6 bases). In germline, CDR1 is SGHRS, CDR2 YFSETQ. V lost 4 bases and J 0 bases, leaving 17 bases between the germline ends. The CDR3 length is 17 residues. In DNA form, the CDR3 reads TGCGCCAGCAGCCCCCAAACAGGACAGAACTCTGGAAACACCATATATTTT. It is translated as CASSPQTGQNSGNTIYF.

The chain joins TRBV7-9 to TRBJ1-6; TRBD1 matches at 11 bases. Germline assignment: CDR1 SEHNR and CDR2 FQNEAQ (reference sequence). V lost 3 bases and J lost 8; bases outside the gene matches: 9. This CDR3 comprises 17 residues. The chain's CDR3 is CASSFVGTGGRDSPLHF. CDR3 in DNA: TGTGCCAGCAGCTTCGTTGGGACAGGGGGAAGGGATTCACCCCTCCACTTT.

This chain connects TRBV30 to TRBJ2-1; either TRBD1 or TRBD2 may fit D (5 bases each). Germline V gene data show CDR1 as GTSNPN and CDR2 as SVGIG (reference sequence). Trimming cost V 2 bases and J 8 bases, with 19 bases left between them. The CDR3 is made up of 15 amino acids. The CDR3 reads CAWSQPGFRGDEQFF. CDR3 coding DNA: TGTGCCTGGAGTCAGCCAGGGTTTCGGGGAGATGAGCAGTTCTTC.

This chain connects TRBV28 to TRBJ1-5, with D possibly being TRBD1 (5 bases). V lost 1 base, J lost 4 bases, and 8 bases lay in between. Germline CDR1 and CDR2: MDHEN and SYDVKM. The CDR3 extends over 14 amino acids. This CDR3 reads CASSLFGGNQPQHF. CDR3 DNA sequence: TGTGCCAGCAGTTTATTCGGGGGGAATCAGCCCCAGCATTTT.

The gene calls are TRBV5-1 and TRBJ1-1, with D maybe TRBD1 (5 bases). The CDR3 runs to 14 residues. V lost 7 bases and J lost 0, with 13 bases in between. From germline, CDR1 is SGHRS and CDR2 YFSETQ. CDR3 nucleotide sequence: TGCGCCAGCGGGGAAGACAGTTTGAACACTGAAGCTTTCTTT. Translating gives CASGEDSLNTEAFF.

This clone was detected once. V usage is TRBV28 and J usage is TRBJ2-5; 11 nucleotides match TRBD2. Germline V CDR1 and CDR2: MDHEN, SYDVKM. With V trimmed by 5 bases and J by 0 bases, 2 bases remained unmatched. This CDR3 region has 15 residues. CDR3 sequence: CASSTSGRHQETQYF. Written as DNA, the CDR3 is TGTGCCAGCAGTACTAGCGGGAGACACCAAGAGACCCAGTACTTC. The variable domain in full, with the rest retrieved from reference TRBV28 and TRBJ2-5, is DVKVTQSSRYLVKRTGEKVFLECVQDMDHENMFWYRQDPGLGLRLIYFSYDVKMKEKGDIPEGYSVSREKKERFSLILESASTNQTSMYLCASSTSGRHQETQYFGPGTRLLVL.

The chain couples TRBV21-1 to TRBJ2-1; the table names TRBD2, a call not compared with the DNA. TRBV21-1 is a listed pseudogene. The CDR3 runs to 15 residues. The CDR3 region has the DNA TGTGCCAAGACCCTAGGGAACGGGGTGGACAATGAGCAGTTCTTC. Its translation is CAKTLGNGVDNEQFF.

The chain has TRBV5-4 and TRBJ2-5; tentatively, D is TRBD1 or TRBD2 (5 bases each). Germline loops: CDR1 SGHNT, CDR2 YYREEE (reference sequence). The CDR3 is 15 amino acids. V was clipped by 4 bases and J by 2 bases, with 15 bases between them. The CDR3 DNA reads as TGTGCCAGCAGCCGGGGACCCCGGCAGCAAGAGACCCAGTACTTC. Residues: CASSRGPRQQETQYF.

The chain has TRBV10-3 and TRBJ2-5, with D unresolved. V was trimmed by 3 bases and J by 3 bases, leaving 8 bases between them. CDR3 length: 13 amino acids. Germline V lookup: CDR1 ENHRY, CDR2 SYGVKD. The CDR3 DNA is TGTGCCATCAGTGATAGGGCGGAAGAGACCCAGTACTTC. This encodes CAISDRAEETQYF.

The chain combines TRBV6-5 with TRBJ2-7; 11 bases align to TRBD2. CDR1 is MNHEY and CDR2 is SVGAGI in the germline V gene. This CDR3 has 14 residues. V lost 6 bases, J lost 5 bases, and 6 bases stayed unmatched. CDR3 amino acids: CASRLAGVRDEQYF. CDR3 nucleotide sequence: TGTGCCAGCAGACTAGCGGGAGTAAGGGACGAGCAGTACTTC.

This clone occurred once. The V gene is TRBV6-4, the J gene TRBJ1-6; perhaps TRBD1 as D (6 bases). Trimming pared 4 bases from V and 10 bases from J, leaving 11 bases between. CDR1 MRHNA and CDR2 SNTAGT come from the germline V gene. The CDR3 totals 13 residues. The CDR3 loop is CASSAQGGSPLHF. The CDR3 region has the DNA TGTGCCAGCAGTGCACAGGGTGGCTCACCCCTCCACTTT.

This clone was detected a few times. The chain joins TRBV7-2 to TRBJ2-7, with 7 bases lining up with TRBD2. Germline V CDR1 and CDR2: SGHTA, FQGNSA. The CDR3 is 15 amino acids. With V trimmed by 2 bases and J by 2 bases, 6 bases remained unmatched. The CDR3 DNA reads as TGTGCCAGCAGCTTAAGGCGGGAGCTGGCCTACGAGCAGTACTTC. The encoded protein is CASSLRRELAYEQYF.

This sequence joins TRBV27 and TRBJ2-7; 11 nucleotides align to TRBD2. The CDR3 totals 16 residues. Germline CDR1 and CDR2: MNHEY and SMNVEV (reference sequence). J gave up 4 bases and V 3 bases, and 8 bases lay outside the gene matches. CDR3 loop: CASSFLTSGAQYEQYF. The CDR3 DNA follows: TGTGCCAGCAGTTTTCTGACTAGCGGGGCCCAATACGAGCAGTACTTC.

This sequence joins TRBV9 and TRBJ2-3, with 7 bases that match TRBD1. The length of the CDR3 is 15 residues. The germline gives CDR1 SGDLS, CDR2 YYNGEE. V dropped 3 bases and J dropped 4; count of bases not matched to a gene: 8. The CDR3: CASSGGFTGADTQYF. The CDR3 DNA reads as TGTGCCAGCAGCGGAGGGTTCACAGGGGCAGATACGCAGTATTTT. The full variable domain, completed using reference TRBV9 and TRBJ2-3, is DSGVTQTPKHLITATGQRVTLRCSPRSGDLSVYWYQQSLDQGLQFLIQYYNGEERAKGNILERFSAQQFPDLHSELNLSSLELGDSALYFCASSGGFTGADTQYFGPGTRLTVL.

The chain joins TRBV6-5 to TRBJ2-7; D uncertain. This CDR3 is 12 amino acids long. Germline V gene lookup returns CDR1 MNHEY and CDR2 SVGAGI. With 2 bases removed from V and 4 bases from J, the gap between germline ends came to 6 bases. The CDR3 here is CASSYPPYEQYF. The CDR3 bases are TGTGCCAGCAGTTACCCGCCGTACGAGCAGTACTTC.